The 27 T cell receptor beta chains below were found in one sample sequenced in a study of cytomegalovirus exposure and HLA in healthy donors. Researchers ran the PCR with 60 Vbeta and 13 Jbeta primers. Clones were read by immunoSEQ multiplex PCR, and TCRdb kept only the in-frame ones, dropping some. This sample yields 120,000 or so clones, of which about three quarters are seen a single time; about 6% belongs to the top ten. What was sequenced was PBMCs. Every receptor here comes from a woman aged 40-49 years in good health and CMV-seronegative.

This chain connects TRBV5-1 to TRBJ1-1, with 10 bases lining up with TRBD1. Germline values: CDR1 SGHRS, CDR2 YFSETQ. V lost 2 bases to trimming and J lost 6 bases; unmatched junction nucleotides: 4. CDR3 length: 14 residues. The CDR3 nucleotides are TGCGCCAGCAGCTTAGGGACAGGGGAATCTGAAGCTTTCTTT. This translates into CASSLGTGESEAFF. The whole variable domain, remainder taken from reference TRBV5-1 and TRBJ1-1, is KAGVTQTPRYLIKTRGQQVTLSCSPISGHRSVSWYQQTPGQGLQFLFEYFSETQRNKGNFPGRFSGRQFSNSRSEMNVSTLELGDSALYLCASSLGTGESEAFFGQGTRLTVV.

This clone occurred a few times. V usage is TRBV10-1 and J usage is TRBJ2-7, with TRBD2 identical over 7 bases. V was pared by 8 bases and J by 0 bases, with 10 bases of the junction left unmatched. CDR1 WNHNN and CDR2 SYGVQD come from the germline V gene (reference sequence). There are 15 residues in the CDR3. The CDR3 sequence: CASSPRASGSYEQYF. The CDR3 region has the DNA TGCGCCAGCTCACCCCGGGCTAGCGGCTCCTACGAGCAGTACTTC.

The rearrangement links TRBV29-1 to TRBJ1-5; D uncertain. Germline values: CDR1 SQVTM, CDR2 ANQGSEA. This CDR3 contains 14 residues. V dropped 4 bases and J dropped 0 bases, with 10 bases sitting between them. CDR3 in amino acids: CSVGTGYSNQPQHF. The CDR3 nucleotides are TGCAGCGTTGGTACGGGATATAGCAATCAGCCCCAGCATTTT. Supplemented by reference TRBV29-1 and TRBJ1-5, the full variable domain reads SAVISQKPSRDICQRGTSLTIQCQVDSQVTMMFWYRQQPGQSLTLIATANQGSEATYESGFVIDKFPISRPNLTFSTLTVSNMSPEDSSIYLCSVGTGYSNQPQHFGDGTRLSIL.

The CDR3, as DNA: TGTGCCATCAGTGAGCCCACTAGCGGGAGCACAGATACGCAGTATTTT. This codes for CAISEPTSGSTDTQYF. This rearrangement joins TRBV10-3 to TRBJ2-3, with 9 bases lining up with TRBD2. This CDR3 region has 16 residues. V lost 2 bases and J lost 0; bases outside the gene matches: 3. In germline, CDR1 is ENHRY, CDR2 SYGVKD.

This chain links TRBV18 with TRBJ1-4; D remains unclear. The CDR3 is 12 amino acids. Trimming left V 3 bases short and J 6 bases short, with 5 bases between. Germline assignment: CDR1 KGHSH and CDR2 LQKENI. CDR3 in amino acids: CASSPRDEKLFF. The CDR3, as DNA: TGTGCCAGCTCACCGAGGGATGAAAAACTGTTTTTT.

V is TRBV10-2 and J is TRBJ2-3; the D gene is possibly TRBD2 (5 bases). Germline CDR1 WSHSY, CDR2 SAAADI. This CDR3 region has 14 residues. V was pared by 5 bases and J by 4 bases, with 13 bases between. CDR3: CASSPSSRSDTQYF. Written as DNA, the CDR3 is TGCGCCAGCAGTCCTTCTAGCCGGTCAGATACGCAGTATTTT.

The rearrangement links TRBV19 to TRBJ2-1; TRBD2 aligns across 14 bases. The CDR3 is 20 amino acids. After removal of 4 bases from V and 7 bases from J, the junction contained 18 bases not matched to a gene. Germline values: CDR1 LNHDA, CDR2 SQIVND (reference sequence). The CDR3 reads CASSTLTGGLAGGFENEQFF. As DNA, the CDR3 is TGTGCCAGTAGTACCCTCACGGGAGGACTAGCGGGAGGTTTTGAGAATGAGCAGTTCTTC.

The chain combines TRBV10-1 with TRBJ2-1, with 9 positions matching TRBD2. V lost 6 bases to trimming and J lost 4 bases; unmatched junction nucleotides: 10. The CDR3 runs 16 residues. The germline V gene has CDR1 WNHNN and CDR2 SYGVQD (reference sequence). The DNA for the CDR3 is TGCGCCAGCAGCGATCTTAGCGGGGGACCTTACAATGAGCAGTTCTTC. This gives the protein CASSDLSGGPYNEQFF.

The chain is built from TRBV6-1 and TRBJ1-1; D is unclear. CDR1 is MNHNS, CDR2 SASEGT, per germline. The ends were cut back, 3 bases at V and 1 base at J, with 9 bases in the middle. The CDR3 sequence is 14 residues long. The CDR3 here is CASSEHSWNTEAFF. Here the CDR3 DNA reads TGTGCCAGCAGTGAGCACAGTTGGAACACTGAAGCTTTCTTT.

V and J are TRBV7-9 and TRBJ2-2, with D uncertain. V gave up 5 bases and J gave up 0 bases, with 16 bases separating them. This CDR3 is 17 amino acids long. CDR1 and CDR2 (germline): SEHNR, FQNEAQ (reference sequence). CDR3 loop: CASSPTYPTPNTGELFF. Here the CDR3 DNA reads TGTGCCAGCAGCCCGACTTACCCTACTCCGAACACCGGGGAGCTGTTTTTT.

The chain joins TRBV5-4 to TRBJ1-1; 8 bases agree with TRBD1. With V trimmed by 0 bases and J by 10 bases, 14 bases remained unmatched. This CDR3 is 16 amino acids long. Per germline, CDR1 SGHNT and CDR2 YYREEE (reference sequence). The CDR3 region is CASSLGGDRLSWGAFF. The CDR3 DNA reads TGTGCCAGCAGCTTGGGGGGGGACAGGCTGAGTTGGGGAGCTTTCTTT.

The chain employs TRBV7-2 and TRBJ2-5; D ambiguous. The CDR3 has 12 residues. Trimming removed 4 bases at V and 5 bases at J, with 8 bases between. CDR1 SGHTA and CDR2 FQGNSA come from the germline V gene. CDR3 coding DNA: TGTGCCAGCAGCTCATACGGGGAGACCCAGTACTTC. This encodes CASSSYGETQYF. The full variable domain, completed using reference TRBV7-2 and TRBJ2-5, is GAGVSQSPSNKVTEKGKDVELRCDPISGHTALYWYRQSLGQGLEFLIYFQGNSAPDKSGLPSDRFSAERTGGSVSTLTIQRTQQEDSAVYLCASSSYGETQYFGPGTRLLVL.

This clone was observed once. The genes are TRBV10-3 and TRBJ2-1; possible D gene TRBD2, 6 bases. Germline-derived CDR1 and CDR2 are ENHRY and SYGVKD. The CDR3 has 15 amino acids. Trimming stripped 0 bases from V and 4 bases from J, with 10 bases between. CDR3 DNA: TGTGCCATCAGTGAGTCCGGAGGGTTATACAATGAGCAGTTCTTC. This translates into CAISESGGLYNEQFF.

The rearrangement links TRBV12-5 to TRBJ2-1; 14 bases agree with TRBD2. Per germline, CDR1 LGHNT and CDR2 FRNRAP. V dropped 1 base and J dropped 1; count of bases not matched to a gene: 6. The CDR3 runs to 19 residues. DNA for the CDR3: TGTGCTAGTGGTTTGGCCCCTGGGACTAGCGGGAGATCCTACAATGAGCAGTTCTTC. Protein: CASGLAPGTSGRSYNEQFF.

This clone has more than one count but fewer than ten. V is TRBV9 and J is TRBJ2-3; D gene uncertain. Germline assignment: CDR1 SGDLS and CDR2 YYNGEE. V was pared by 0 bases and J by 6 bases, with 5 bases between. The length of the CDR3 is 12 residues. The DNA of the CDR3 is TGTGCCAGCAGCGTAGCCCTCGATACGCAGTATTTT. Translated, it gives CASSVALDTQYF.

CDR3 residues: CASSESGRGTDTQYF. The CDR3 nucleotides are TGTGCCAGCAGTGAATCGGGGAGGGGCACAGATACGCAGTATTTT. J is TRBJ2-3 and V is TRBV25-1; 7 bases are shared with TRBD2. The CDR3 is 15 residues long. V lost 1 base to trimming and J lost 1 base; unmatched junction nucleotides: 2. Looked up from germline, CDR1 is MGHDK and CDR2 is SYGVNS.

The chain joins TRBV5-4 to TRBJ1-4, with 9 bases aligning to TRBD1. Germline V gene data show CDR1 as SGHNT and CDR2 as YYREEE (reference sequence). Trimming cost V 0 bases and J 8 bases; bases outside gene matches: 8. This CDR3 region has 16 residues. Written as DNA, the CDR3 is TGTGCCAGCAGCTTGGCCGGGGGACAGGGAACCGAAAAACTGTTTTTT. Its translation is CASSLAGGQGTEKLFF.

This chain uses TRBV9 with TRBJ1-2; D perhaps matches TRBD1 (6 bases). Trimming took 0 bases from V and 5 from J, leaving 11 bases between them. The germline CDR1 and CDR2 sequences are SGDLS and YYNGEE. The CDR3 runs 14 residues. CDR3 sequence reads: CASSVDGTLYGYTF. As DNA, the CDR3 is TGTGCCAGCAGCGTAGATGGGACATTATATGGCTACACCTTC.

In the case of this clone: A junction boundary mismatches the germline segment, possibly from a read error. The chain is built from TRBV2 and TRBJ1-2; 7 nucleotides agree with TRBD1. CDR1 is SNHLY and CDR2 is FYNNEI in the germline V gene. The CDR3 runs 13 residues. The CDR3 coding sequence is TGTGCCAGCAGTGAAGGCGGGACAGCTGAGGTTCACTTC. Translation: CASSEGGTAEVHF.

The chain joins TRBV9 to TRBJ2-7; TRBD2 agrees at 7 bases. The germline CDR1 and CDR2 sequences are SGDLS and YYNGEE. J was trimmed by 3 bases and V by 0 bases; bases with no gene match: 6. This CDR3 has 15 amino acids. CDR3: CASSVGSGGGYEQYF. The DNA of the CDR3 is TGTGCCAGCAGCGTAGGATCGGGAGGCGGCTACGAGCAGTACTTC.

The genes are TRBV19 and TRBJ1-5, with 10 bases lining up with TRBD1. The V and J ends lost 7 bases and 3 bases, in that order; junction bases with no gene match: 6. In germline, CDR1 is LNHDA, CDR2 SQIVND (reference sequence). This CDR3 spans 15 amino acids. Written as DNA, the CDR3 is TGTGCCAGTACCCCGGACAGGGGGTACAATCAGCCCCAGCATTTT. Translating it yields CASTPDRGYNQPQHF.

This clone came up once. This chain joins TRBV6-1 and TRBJ2-7, with D possibly being TRBD2 (6 bases). V lost 4 bases to trimming and J lost 3 bases, with 10 bases between them. This CDR3 comprises 13 residues. Germline values: CDR1 MNHNS, CDR2 SASEGT. The CDR3 loop reads CASSGGTRYEQYF. The CDR3 DNA is TGTGCCAGCAGTGGAGGGACTCGCTACGAGCAGTACTTC.

This chain joins TRBV2 and TRBJ2-1, with a weak D call TRBD2 (6 bases). Germline V gives CDR1 SNHLY, CDR2 FYNNEI. The CDR3 spans 14 residues. V was clipped by 6 bases and J by 7 bases, with 16 bases between them. The CDR3 is CASSHRLEGNEQFF. The CDR3 region has the DNA TGTGCCAGCAGCCACCGGCTGGAGGGGAATGAGCAGTTCTTC.

The chain combines TRBV6-1 with TRBJ2-7; 9 nucleotides agree with TRBD1. V dropped 6 bases and J dropped 2; count of bases not matched to a gene: 8. Germline loops: CDR1 MNHNS, CDR2 SASEGT. This CDR3 is 15 amino acids long. DNA of the CDR3: TGTGCCAGCAGCCGGGACAGGGTCGGAACCTACGAGCAGTACTTC. Translating it yields CASSRDRVGTYEQYF.

The chain is built from TRBV7-9 and TRBJ2-3; TRBD2 is a possible D gene (5 bases). Germline V gene data show CDR1 as SEHNR and CDR2 as FQNEAQ (reference sequence). V lost 5 bases, J lost 5 bases, and 14 bases lay in between. This CDR3 region has 14 residues. This chain's CDR3 is CASSPPGFRDTQYF. Written as DNA, the CDR3 is TGTGCCAGCAGCCCCCCGGGATTCCGAGATACGCAGTATTTT. Supplemented by reference TRBV7-9 and TRBJ2-3, the full variable domain reads DTGVSQNPRHKITKRGQNVTFRCDPISEHNRLYWYRQTLGQGPEFLTYFQNEAQLEKSRLLSDRFSAERPKGSFSTLEIQRTEQGDSAMYLCASSPPGFRDTQYFGPGTRLTVL.

This clone was counted once. Here the CDR3 reads CASQWASGSYEQYF. The CDR3 DNA sequence: TGTGCCAGCCAATGGGCTAGCGGTTCCTACGAGCAGTACTTC. This chain joins TRBV28 and TRBJ2-7, with TRBD2 identical over 7 bases. The CDR3 spans 14 residues. CDR1 is MDHEN and CDR2 is SYDVKM in the germline V gene. Trimming cost V 8 bases and J 1 base; bases outside gene matches: 8. The whole variable domain, filled in from reference TRBV28 and TRBJ2-7, reads DVKVTQSSRYLVKRTGEKVFLECVQDMDHENMFWYRQDPGLGLRLIYFSYDVKMKEKGDIPEGYSVSREKKERFSLILESASTNQTSMYLCASQWASGSYEQYFGPGTRLTVT.

V is TRBV28 and J is TRBJ2-2; 7 bases line up with TRBD1. Losses at the gene ends were 10 bases for V and 3 bases for J; bases not matched to a gene: 8. Looked up from germline, CDR1 is MDHEN and CDR2 is SYDVKM. The CDR3 sequence is 14 residues long. CDR3 DNA sequence: TGTGCCAACCTGGTAGGGGGCGACACCGGGGAGCTGTTTTTT. Protein sequence: CANLVGGDTGELFF.